Detailed here is one TCR beta chain. Those enrolled, adults aged roughly 18 to 90 years, came from about two dozen US areas. Cohort 3 donors counted as recovered after two negative PCRs, clearance, or resolved symptoms. This sample was taken from a study of blood T cell repertoires in COVID-19. Study overall: The analysed material was cDNA or gDNA that came from T cells, B-cell-depleted T cells, or PBMCs.

Profiling relied on immunoSEQ multiplex PCR, and the TCRdb table lists in-frame clones only, not all of them. The profile covers approximately 300,000 clones, with about nine tenths appearing a single time and approximately 5% taken by the ten largest. The TCR was taken from a man aged 55 to 70 who had recovered from COVID-19. The sequenced sample was PBMCs or T cells enriched from blood (not recorded which).

The CDR3: CASSRGTGAPDTQYF. CDR3 DNA: TGTGCCAGCAGCCGGGGGACAGGGGCGCCAGATACGCAGTATTTT. The chain employs TRBV5-8 and TRBJ2-3, with TRBD1 matching over 10 bases. The length of the CDR3 is 15 residues. Germline CDR1 is SGHTS and CDR2 is YDEGEE. The trim removed 4 bases at V and 4 bases at J, leaving 6 bases unmatched.